Shown below are 27 T cell receptor beta chains from a single sample sequenced in a study of shared clonotypes between healthy human individuals. The protocol was immunoSEQ multiplex PCR, while the TCRdb copy is restricted to in-frame clones and leaves out a portion. Of 750,000 to 1,000,000 clones in the sample, nearly 95% were seen once. It was CD45RO-negative cells, positively selected for CCR7, that made up naive CD8 cells, with terminally differentiated effector memory CD45RA+ cells excluded. Specimen: naive CD8+ T cells sorted from blood. These receptor sequences come from a man aged 25-40 years in good health.

This chain uses TRBV12-2 with TRBJ2-7; the D segment call TRBD2 is taken from the table without a DNA check. TRBV12-2 is tagged as a pseudogene. This CDR3 region has 15 residues. The CDR3 DNA sequence: TGTGCAAGTCGCTTAGGGACTAGCGGGAACTACGAGCAGTACTTC. Protein sequence: CASRLGTSGNYEQYF.

This clone was recorded once. The chain uses TRBV7-9 and TRBJ1-4; D may be TRBD1 (5 bases). The germline CDR1 and CDR2 sequences are SEHNR and FQNEAQ (reference sequence). The CDR3 consists of 16 residues. V was trimmed by 3 bases and J by 8 bases, leaving 19 bases between them. CDR3 in DNA: TGTGCCAGCAGCTTCCCGAAGGGCAGGGAGGGAGAAAAACTGTTTTTT. The encoded protein is CASSFPKGREGEKLFF.

The V gene is TRBV7-6, the J gene TRBJ2-2; no definite D call. This CDR3 comprises 14 residues. Trimming pared 5 bases from V and 0 bases from J, leaving 7 bases between. The V gene's germline CDR1 is SGHVS and CDR2 FNYEAQ. CDR3 loop: CASSIYPNTGELFF. The CDR3 DNA reads TGTGCCAGCAGCATCTATCCGAACACCGGGGAGCTGTTTTTT.

J is TRBJ2-5 and V is TRBV6-5; 8 nucleotides align to TRBD1. Per the germline V gene, CDR1 is MNHEY and CDR2 is SVGAGI. The CDR3 consists of 14 residues. V gave up 2 bases and J gave up 5 bases; unmatched junction bases: 4. CDR3 bases: TGTGCCAGCAGTTACACACAGGGGGTGGAGACCCAGTACTTC. Protein product: CASSYTQGVETQYF.

This chain joins TRBV28 and TRBJ2-3; 9 bases are a match to TRBD2. J gave up 2 bases and V 5 bases, and 8 bases lay outside the gene matches. The germline V gene encodes CDR1 MDHEN and CDR2 SYDVKM. The CDR3 totals 16 residues. The CDR3 nucleotides are TGTGCCAGCAGTCGATCTAGCGGGACGCTCACAGATACGCAGTATTTT. Protein: CASSRSSGTLTDTQYF.

This clone was recorded once. The chain carries TRBV18 and TRBJ1-2, with a possible D match to TRBD1 (6 bases). The length of the CDR3 is 14 residues. V was pared by 3 bases and J by 6 bases, with 14 bases between. The V gene's germline CDR1 is KGHSH and CDR2 LQKENI. This CDR3 is CASSPPGVGDGYTF. The CDR3 DNA sequence: TGTGCCAGCTCACCTCCAGGGGTAGGGGATGGCTACACCTTC.

This chain uses TRBV9 with TRBJ1-2, with D uncertain. V lost 2 bases, J lost 4 bases, and 12 bases lay in between. The CDR3 length is 14 residues. Germline V gene sequence: CDR1 SGDLS, CDR2 YYNGEE. CDR3 nucleotide sequence: TGTGCCAGCAGCGTCGCAGCGGAGATCTATGGCTACACCTTC. Translating gives CASSVAAEIYGYTF.

The chain carries TRBV19 and TRBJ2-7; 7 bases map to TRBD2. The CDR3 contains 14 residues. Germline V gene data show CDR1 as LNHDA and CDR2 as SQIVND (reference sequence). The trim removed 3 bases at V and 0 bases at J, leaving 2 bases unmatched. CDR3 coding DNA: TGTGCCAGTAGTATGGCTAGCGGCTCCTACGAGCAGTACTTC. This gives the protein CASSMASGSYEQYF. The full variable domain, its missing parts supplied by reference TRBV19 and TRBJ2-7, is DGGITQSPKYLFRKEGQNVTLSCEQNLNHDAMYWYRQDPGQGLRLIYYSQIVNDFQKGDIAEGYSVSREKKESFPLTVTSAQKNPTAFYLCASSMASGSYEQYFGPGTRLTVT.

The V gene is TRBV27, the J gene TRBJ2-7, with 7 bases lining up with TRBD1. Losses at the gene ends were 2 bases for V and 6 bases for J; bases not matched to a gene: 7. Looked up from germline, CDR1 is MNHEY and CDR2 is SMNVEV (reference sequence). CDR3 length: 14 residues. In DNA, the CDR3 is TGTGCCAGCAGTTTAATGGCCGCAGGGGGCGAGCAGTACTTC. This encodes CASSLMAAGGEQYF.

Turning to this clone: The same CDR3 can be traced to other DNA sequences in this sample. The chain is built from TRBV7-9 and TRBJ2-7; perhaps TRBD2 as D (5 bases). The germline gives CDR1 SEHNR, CDR2 FQNEAQ (reference sequence). The CDR3 sequence is 13 residues long. V was shortened by 0 bases and J by 6 bases, with 9 bases between the two germline ends. The CDR3 DNA reads TGTGCCAGCAGCTTAGCGGGAGTACTCGAGCAGTACTTC. Protein sequence: CASSLAGVLEQYF.

The CDR3: CASRLNNEQFF. For the CDR3, the DNA is TGTGCCAGCAGACTAAACAATGAGCAGTTCTTC. V usage is TRBV27 and J usage is TRBJ2-1; no firm D call. Germline V gene data show CDR1 as MNHEY and CDR2 as SMNVEV (reference sequence). The CDR3 runs 11 residues. Between the trimmed V and J ends, which lost 6 bases and 5 bases, there was a span of 5 bases.

This chain uses TRBV19 with TRBJ2-3, with 9 bases lining up with TRBD2. Germline V CDR1 and CDR2: LNHDA, SQIVND (reference sequence). The CDR3 is 15 residues long. Trimming took 1 base from V and 4 from J; bases not matched to a gene: 3. The CDR3 is CASSIVSGSADTQYF. The CDR3, as DNA: TGTGCCAGTAGTATAGTTAGCGGGAGCGCAGATACGCAGTATTTT. Looking up the rest from reference TRBV19 and TRBJ2-3 gives the full variable domain: DGGITQSPKYLFRKEGQNVTLSCEQNLNHDAMYWYRQDPGQGLRLIYYSQIVNDFQKGDIAEGYSVSREKKESFPLTVTSAQKNPTAFYLCASSIVSGSADTQYFGPGTRLTVL.

J is TRBJ2-2 and V is TRBV6-6, with 9 bases aligning to TRBD2. Germline assignment: CDR1 MNHNY and CDR2 SVGAGI (reference sequence). The junction had 7 bases not matched to a gene; V was cut back by 6 bases and J by 5 bases. CDR3 size: 15 residues. DNA of the CDR3: TGTGCCAGCAGCTCCCGGACTAGCGTGACCGGGGAGCTGTTTTTT. This codes for CASSSRTSVTGELFF.

V and J are TRBV28 and TRBJ2-3, with D uncertain. V lost 8 bases to trimming and J lost 3 bases, with 15 bases between them. The CDR3 is 14 residues long. In germline, CDR1 is MDHEN, CDR2 SYDVKM. CDR3 nucleotide sequence: TGTGCCAGCCCTCCGATAGGGCCAACAGATACGCAGTATTTT. Protein product: CASPPIGPTDTQYF. The full variable domain, its missing parts supplied by reference TRBV28 and TRBJ2-3, is DVKVTQSSRYLVKRTGEKVFLECVQDMDHENMFWYRQDPGLGLRLIYFSYDVKMKEKGDIPEGYSVSREKKERFSLILESASTNQTSMYLCASPPIGPTDTQYFGPGTRLTVL.

J is TRBJ2-5 and V is TRBV28, with no clear D. Germline V CDR1 and CDR2: MDHEN, SYDVKM. Deletions cut 6 bases from V and 1 base from J, with 15 bases between. The CDR3 has 15 residues. The CDR3 DNA reads TGTGCCAGCAGCGCCCACCCCAGAGGCCAAGAGACCCAGTACTTC. Its translation is CASSAHPRGQETQYF.

V gene TRBV6-6 combines with J gene TRBJ2-2; D tentatively reads TRBD1 or TRBD2 (5 bases each). Germline CDR1 reads MNHNY; CDR2 reads SVGAGI (reference sequence). V shed 0 bases and J shed 6 bases, with 11 bases lying between them. The CDR3 totals 15 residues. The CDR3 spells CASSYSSGAAGELFF. CDR3 coding DNA: TGTGCCAGCAGTTACTCCTCCGGGGCAGCCGGGGAGCTGTTTTTT.

V is TRBV27 and J is TRBJ2-7; either TRBD1 or TRBD2 may fit D (5 bases each). Germline V gene data show CDR1 as MNHEY and CDR2 as SMNVEV (reference sequence). Trimming removed 4 bases from V and 7 bases from J, with 17 bases in between. The CDR3 spans 14 residues. The CDR3 region is CASSSEGRIGEQYF. The CDR3 DNA is TGTGCCAGCAGTTCCGAGGGGAGAATCGGAGAGCAGTACTTC.

This clone was detected once. The chain uses TRBV4-3 and TRBJ2-1; the match to TRBD2 covers 7 bases. In germline, CDR1 is LGHNA, CDR2 YSLEER. This CDR3 spans 19 amino acids. V lost 3 bases to trimming and J lost 6 bases; unmatched junction nucleotides: 20. CDR3: CASSQDDQGWRENINEQFF. DNA of the CDR3: TGCGCCAGCAGCCAGGACGATCAGGGATGGCGGGAGAATATCAATGAGCAGTTCTTC.

Here the CDR3 DNA reads TGTGCCAGCAGTACCTCGGGGCTTGGGAGATACACCTTC. Amino acids: CASSTSGLGRYTF. The chain has TRBV6-5 and TRBJ1-2; D possibly corresponds to TRBD1 (5 bases). V gave up 5 bases and J gave up 11 bases, with 18 bases separating them. Germline V gene data show CDR1 as MNHEY and CDR2 as SVGAGI. This CDR3 has 13 amino acids.

V is TRBV11-2 and J is TRBJ2-1, with 8 bases aligning to TRBD2. Germline CDR1 and CDR2: SGHAT and FQNNGV. The CDR3 sequence is 14 residues long. The trim removed 8 bases at V and 5 bases at J, leaving 8 bases unmatched. Written as DNA, the CDR3 is TGTGCCAGCGAGGCGGGAGGTATGGACAATGAGCAGTTCTTC. Translated, it gives CASEAGGMDNEQFF.

The V and J genes are TRBV4-3 and TRBJ2-2; TRBD2 aligns across 11 bases. From germline, CDR1 is LGHNA and CDR2 YSLEER. With 0 bases clipped from V and 4 bases from J, the junction kept 10 bases outside the gene matches. There are 19 residues in the CDR3. The CDR3 nucleotides are TGCGCCAGCAGCCAAGATCTTCCTAGCGGGAGGTACGGCACCGGGGAGCTGTTTTTT. This sequence encodes CASSQDLPSGRYGTGELFF.

The V gene is TRBV5-5, the J gene TRBJ1-3; D uncertain. V lost 0 bases to trimming and J lost 8 bases, with 15 bases between them. CDR3 size: 15 residues. Per the germline V gene, CDR1 is SGHKS and CDR2 is YYEKEE (reference sequence). CDR3 residues: CASSLELLIWDTIYF. The DNA of the CDR3 is TGTGCCAGCAGCTTGGAGCTCTTAATCTGGGACACCATATATTTT.

The rearrangement links TRBV21-1 to TRBJ2-7; the table names TRBD2, a call not compared with the DNA. TRBV21-1 is designated a pseudogene. CDR3 size: 14 residues. The chain's CDR3 is CASSKGRYSYEQYF. For the CDR3, the DNA is TGTGCCAGCAGCAAAGGGAGATATTCCTACGAGCAGTACTTC.

The table lists this clone with a few counts. The chain carries TRBV7-9 and TRBJ1-4, with D possibly matching TRBD1 (5 bases). V lost 6 bases and J lost 6, with 17 bases in between. Germline CDR1 SEHNR, CDR2 FQNEAQ (reference sequence). The CDR3 sequence is 15 residues long. The CDR3 nucleotides are TGTGCCAGCAGACTCGCCCAGGGTCCTTATGAAAAACTGTTTTTT. It specifies CASRLAQGPYEKLFF.

This sequence joins TRBV7-9 and TRBJ2-3; 14 nucleotides agree with TRBD2. Germline trimming cut 2 bases from V and 5 bases from J; bases unmatched to any gene: 3. From germline, CDR1 is SEHNR and CDR2 FQNEAQ (reference sequence). The CDR3 loop spans 16 amino acids. Here the CDR3 DNA reads TGTGCCAGCAGCTTAACGGGACTAGCGGGAGAAGATACGCAGTATTTT. It encodes CASSLTGLAGEDTQYF.

The V gene is TRBV5-6, the J gene TRBJ2-2; TRBD1 agrees at 7 bases. With 0 bases clipped from V and 4 bases from J, the junction kept 9 bases outside the gene matches. The CDR3 contains 17 residues. Germline V lookup: CDR1 SGHDT, CDR2 YYEEEE. The CDR3 DNA follows: TGTGCCAGCAGCTTGGCTACAGGGGAATTCTCCACCGGGGAGCTGTTTTTT. This gives the protein CASSLATGEFSTGELFF. Using reference TRBV5-6 and TRBJ2-2 for the parts outside the CDR3, the full variable domain is DAGVTQSPTHLIKTRGQQVTLRCSPKSGHDTVSWYQQALGQGPQFIFQYYEEEERQRGNFPDRFSGHQFPNYSSELNVNALLLGDSALYLCASSLATGEFSTGELFFGEGSRLTVL.

The chain has TRBV2 and TRBJ2-3; D is perhaps TRBD2 (6 bases). Germline V lookup: CDR1 SNHLY, CDR2 FYNNEI. This CDR3 comprises 16 residues. V was shortened by 6 bases and J by 2 bases, with 18 bases between the two germline ends. CDR3 sequence: CASRPSVVSHTDTQYF. The CDR3 DNA is TGTGCCAGCAGACCTAGCGTCGTGTCCCACACAGATACGCAGTATTTT.